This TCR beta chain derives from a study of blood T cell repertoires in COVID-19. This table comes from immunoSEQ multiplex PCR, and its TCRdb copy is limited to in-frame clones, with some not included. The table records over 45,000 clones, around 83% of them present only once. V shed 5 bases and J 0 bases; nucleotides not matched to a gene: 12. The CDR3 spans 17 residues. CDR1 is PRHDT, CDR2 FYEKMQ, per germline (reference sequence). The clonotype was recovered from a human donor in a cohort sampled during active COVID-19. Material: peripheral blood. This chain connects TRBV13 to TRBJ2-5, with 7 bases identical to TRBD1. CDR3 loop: CASSLDRAGGYQETQYF. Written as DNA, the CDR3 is TGTGCCAGCAGCCTTGACAGGGCTGGGGGATACCAAGAGACCCAGTACTTC.